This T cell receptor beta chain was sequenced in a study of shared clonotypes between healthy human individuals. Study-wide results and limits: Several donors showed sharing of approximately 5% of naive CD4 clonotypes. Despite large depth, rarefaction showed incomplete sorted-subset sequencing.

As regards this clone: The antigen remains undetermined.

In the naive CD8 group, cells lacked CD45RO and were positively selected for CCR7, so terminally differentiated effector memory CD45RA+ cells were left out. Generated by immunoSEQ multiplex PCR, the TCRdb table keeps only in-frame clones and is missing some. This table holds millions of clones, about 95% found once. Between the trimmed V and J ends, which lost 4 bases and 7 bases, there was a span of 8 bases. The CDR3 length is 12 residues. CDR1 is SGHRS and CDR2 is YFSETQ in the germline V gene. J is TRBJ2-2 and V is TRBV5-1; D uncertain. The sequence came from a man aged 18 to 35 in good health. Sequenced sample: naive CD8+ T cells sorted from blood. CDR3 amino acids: CASSDLSGELFF. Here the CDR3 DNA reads TGCGCCAGCAGCGACCTGAGCGGGGAGCTGTTTTTT.